A single sample is the source of the 20 T cell receptor beta chains below, sequenced in a study of prognosis after radiotherapy for stage I lung cancer. Using two-round multiplex PCR, the authors amplified TCR beta CDR3 from genomic DNA. First-round PCR amplification was performed with primers specific to each TRBV and TRBJ gene. TCRdb ran MiXCR on the multiplex PCR reads and lists one entry per CDR3 protein. This sample has roughly 20,000 distinct CDR3 sequences, with roughly 44% found just once. The specimen was PBMCs, collected before or after stereotactic body radiation therapy (not recorded which). These receptors originate from a donor aged 50 or older with non-small cell lung cancer.

This clonotype was seen ten or more times. The rearrangement joins TRBV2 to TRBJ2-3; maybe TRBD2 (6 bases). The length of the CDR3 is 14 residues. Germline loops: CDR1 SNHLY, CDR2 FYNNEI. Trimming removed 6 bases at V and 2 bases at J, with 12 bases between. As DNA, the CDR3 is TGTGCCAGCAGCCGGGAGAACCCCACAGATACGCAGTATTTT. Its translation is CASSRENPTDTQYF.

This clonotype was picked up many times. V gene TRBV4-1 combines with J gene TRBJ2-7, with TRBD1 identical over 9 bases. The CDR3 contains 15 residues. V lost 5 bases to trimming and J lost 3 bases; unmatched junction nucleotides: 8. Germline values: CDR1 MGHRA, CDR2 YSYEKL. CDR3 sequence reads: CASSSRTGDFYEQYF. DNA for the CDR3: TGCGCCAGCAGCAGCCGGACAGGGGACTTCTACGAGCAGTACTTC.

V usage is TRBV3-1 and J usage is TRBJ1-2, with D perhaps matching TRBD1 (6 bases). The CDR3 is 17 residues long. Germline assignment: CDR1 LGHDT and CDR2 YNNKEL (reference sequence). The ends were cut back, 1 base at V and 3 bases at J, with 18 bases in the middle. The CDR3 protein is CASSQGSAQGLYYGYTF. The CDR3 bases are TGTGCCAGCAGCCAAGGGTCAGCCCAGGGGTTATACTATGGCTACACCTTC.

This clonotype appeared many times. V usage is TRBV27 and J usage is TRBJ1-2, with D perhaps TRBD1 (6 bases). V lost 3 bases and J 4 bases, leaving 12 bases between the germline ends. This CDR3 contains 14 residues. CDR1 MNHEY and CDR2 SMNVEV come from the germline V gene (reference sequence). In DNA form, the CDR3 reads TGTGCCAGCAGTTTGGGGGCTCGCGGCTATGGCTACACCTTC. Protein: CASSLGARGYGYTF.

The rearrangement links TRBV6-1 to TRBJ1-1; unclear D gene. There are 11 residues in the CDR3. Per germline, CDR1 MNHNS and CDR2 SASEGT. The V gene lost 5 bases and the J gene lost 1 base, with 2 bases spanning the gap. The CDR3 DNA sequence: TGTGCCAGCAGTAAGAACACTGAAGCTTTCTTT. As protein: CASSKNTEAFF.

V is TRBV9 and J is TRBJ2-3; D not certain. Germline V gives CDR1 SGDLS, CDR2 YYNGEE. V lost 0 bases, J lost 4 bases, and 9 bases lay in between. This CDR3 is built from 14 residues. The CDR3 nucleotides are TGTGCCAGCAGCGTAGGGCGCCCCCCAGATACGCAGTATTTT. Protein: CASSVGRPPDTQYF.

This clonotype was recorded at least ten times. The chain joins TRBV6-5 to TRBJ1-1, with TRBD1 as a possible D gene (5 bases). Trimming removed 2 bases from V and 7 bases from J, with 11 bases in between. Germline V lookup: CDR1 MNHEY, CDR2 SVGAGI. The CDR3 extends over 13 amino acids. The CDR3 coding sequence is TGTGCCAGCAGTTACCAAGGGGAGCTTGAAGCTTTCTTT. This gives the protein CASSYQGELEAFF.

This clonotype turned up a few times. The chain recombines TRBV5-4 with TRBJ2-1; D might be TRBD1 (6 bases). V was shortened by 4 bases and J by 7 bases, with 21 bases between the two germline ends. The CDR3 contains 16 residues. CDR1 is SGHNT, CDR2 YYREEE, per germline (reference sequence). The CDR3 sequence is CASSKHSGAGENEQFF. The CDR3 bases are TGTGCCAGCAGCAAACACAGCGGTGCAGGGGAGAATGAGCAGTTCTTC.

The chain recombines TRBV24-1 with TRBJ2-1, with 7 bases aligning to TRBD1. The CDR3 contains 15 residues. V lost 4 bases to trimming and J lost 5 bases; unmatched junction nucleotides: 7. Looked up from germline, CDR1 is KGHDR and CDR2 is SFDVKD. CDR3 nucleotide sequence: TGTGCCACCAGTGACTTGGGGACAGAGAACAATGAGCAGTTCTTC. It translates to CATSDLGTENNEQFF.

This clonotype was counted at least ten times. The V gene is TRBV12-3 or TRBV12-4, the J gene TRBJ1-3, with 8 bases identical to TRBD1. The J segment lost 4 bases and the V segment lost 5 bases, leaving 4 bases of the junction unmatched. The CDR3 is 14 residues long. The CDR3 here is CASSRQGLGNTIYF. The CDR3 coding sequence is TGTGCCAGCAGTCGACAGGGGCTAGGAAACACCATATATTTT.

In regard to this clonotype: With a far larger clone one base away, a read error is the likely cause. CDR3 sequence reads: CASSEELAGGRDTQYF. CDR3 nucleotides: TGTGCCAGCAGTGAAGAGCTAGCGGGAGGGAGGGATACGCAGTATTTT. The chain carries TRBV6-2 or TRBV6-3 and TRBJ2-3; 12 positions agree with TRBD2. Germline V lookup: CDR1 MNHEY, CDR2 SVGEGT. This CDR3 region has 16 residues. V lost 5 bases to trimming and J lost 6 bases; unmatched junction nucleotides: 9.

This clonotype is termed medium-sized. The V gene is TRBV6-1, the J gene TRBJ2-1; 8 positions match TRBD2. J gave up 0 bases and V 2 bases, and 0 bases lay outside the gene matches. This CDR3 is built from 15 residues. Germline V gene data show CDR1 as MNHNS and CDR2 as SASEGT. The CDR3 loop is CASSELAGSYNEQFF. CDR3 in DNA: TGTGCCAGCAGTGAACTAGCGGGCTCCTACAATGAGCAGTTCTTC.

This clonotype was picked up many times. The J gene is TRBJ1-3, the V gene TRBV4-3; unclear D gene. In germline, CDR1 is LGHNA, CDR2 YSLEER. V dropped 0 bases and J dropped 7 bases, with 7 bases sitting between them. This CDR3 region has 13 residues. CDR3 loop: CASSQELRNTIYF. CDR3 nucleotide sequence: TGCGCCAGCAGCCAAGAACTTCGGAACACCATATATTTT.

This clonotype was counted ten times or more. The rearrangement joins TRBV2 to TRBJ2-2, with 8 bases aligning to TRBD2. Germline V lookup: CDR1 SNHLY, CDR2 FYNNEI. J was trimmed by 0 bases and V by 11 bases; bases with no gene match: 11. This CDR3 is 16 amino acids long. The CDR3 bases are TGTGCCCGCAACCCCGGGACTAGGCCGAACACCGGGGAGCTGTTTTTT. This encodes CARNPGTRPNTGELFF.

This clonotype was seen at least ten times. The V gene is TRBV4-1, the J gene TRBJ2-2; 9 bases are a match to TRBD2. This CDR3 comprises 19 residues. V was pared by 2 bases and J by 6 bases, with 16 bases of the junction left unmatched. Germline CDR1 and CDR2: MGHRA and YSYEKL. This chain's CDR3 is CASSQRSGGVAGAAGELFF. The CDR3, as DNA: TGCGCCAGCAGCCAAAGATCTGGGGGAGTAGCGGGAGCTGCCGGGGAGCTGTTTTTT.

This clonotype has ten or more counts. The chain links TRBV5-1 to TRBJ2-7; TRBD2 matches at 13 bases. CDR1 is SGHRS, CDR2 YFSETQ, per germline. The CDR3 length is 15 residues. The ends lost 4 bases at V and 4 bases at J; junction bases unmatched: 5. CDR3 sequence: CASSDGLAGEYEQYF. For the CDR3, the DNA is TGCGCCAGCAGCGACGGACTAGCGGGAGAATACGAGCAGTACTTC.

V usage is TRBV7-2 and J usage is TRBJ2-2; the match to TRBD2 covers 7 bases. CDR3 length: 13 amino acids. From germline, CDR1 is SGHTA and CDR2 FQGNSA. After removal of 5 bases from V and 8 bases from J, the junction contained 5 bases not matched to a gene. This CDR3 is CASSPGGLGELFF. The CDR3 DNA follows: TGTGCCAGCAGCCCGGGGGGTCTGGGGGAGCTGTTTTTT. Supplemented by reference TRBV7-2 and TRBJ2-2, the full variable domain reads GAGVSQSPSNKVTEKGKDVELRCDPISGHTALYWYRQSLGQGLEFLIYFQGNSAPDKSGLPSDRFSAERTGGSVSTLTIQRTQQEDSAVYLCASSPGGLGELFFGEGSRLTVL.

The table lists this clonotype with many counts. The chain couples TRBV5-4 to TRBJ2-2, with unresolved D. There are 16 residues in the CDR3. The V end lost 0 bases, the J end lost 0 bases, and 9 bases lay between the germline ends. Per the germline V gene, CDR1 is SGHNT and CDR2 is YYREEE (reference sequence). The CDR3, as DNA: TGTGCCAGCAGCTTGGGGCAGGTGGCGAACACCGGGGAGCTGTTTTTT. Amino acids: CASSLGQVANTGELFF.

The genes are TRBV12-3 or TRBV12-4 and TRBJ1-6, with D possibly being TRBD1 (5 bases). CDR3 length equals 12 residues. The V gene lost 5 bases and the J gene lost 12 bases, with 11 bases spanning the gap. The CDR3 nucleotides read TGTGCCAGCAGTAATAGGGGTTTACCCCTCCACTTT. This sequence encodes CASSNRGLPLHF.

This clonotype was counted only a few times. A single base is all that separates this from a far larger clone, so a read error is likely. This sequence joins TRBV6-9 and TRBJ2-1, with D perhaps TRBD2 (5 bases). The CDR3 has 15 residues. Germline lookup yields CDR1 MNHGY and CDR2 SVAAGI. The CDR3 DNA reads as TGTGCCAGCAGTTACGGCAGCCCCGACTACAATGAGCAGCTCTTC. This encodes CASSYGSPDYNEQLF.